These 10 T cell receptor beta chains share one sample of origin, sequenced in a study of cytomegalovirus exposure and HLA in healthy donors. PCR primers comprised 60 Vbeta and 13 Jbeta primers. Generated by immunoSEQ multiplex PCR, the TCRdb table keeps only in-frame clones and is missing some. In the table there are 200,000 to 250,000 clones, roughly 70% of which are singletons. The material sequenced was PBMCs. These receptors originate from a young woman in good health and CMV-seronegative.

The rearrangement links TRBV5-1 to TRBJ2-7; D is possibly TRBD1 (6 bases). V was cut by 0 bases and J by 2 bases, with 9 bases left in between. CDR1 and CDR2 from the germline V gene are SGHRS and YFSETQ. The CDR3 is 14 residues long. Here the CDR3 DNA reads TGCGCCAGCAGCTTGGAAAGGACAGCCTACGAGCAGTACTTC. Its protein product is CASSLERTAYEQYF. Filled out from reference TRBV5-1 and TRBJ2-7, the complete variable domain reads KAGVTQTPRYLIKTRGQQVTLSCSPISGHRSVSWYQQTPGQGLQFLFEYFSETQRNKGNFPGRFSGRQFSNSRSEMNVSTLELGDSALYLCASSLERTAYEQYFGPGTRLTVT.

This chain connects TRBV9 to TRBJ2-3; tentatively, D is TRBD1 (5 bases). The CDR3 contains 14 residues. Germline V gives CDR1 SGDLS, CDR2 YYNGEE. V was pared by 1 base and J by 4 bases, with 10 bases between. The CDR3 is CASSVIWGADTQYF. CDR3 nucleotides: TGTGCCAGCAGCGTAATTTGGGGCGCAGATACGCAGTATTTT.

The rearrangement uses TRBV27 and TRBJ1-2; TRBD1 aligns across 8 bases. Germline V gene lookup returns CDR1 MNHEY and CDR2 SMNVEV (reference sequence). The V and J ends lost 6 bases and 8 bases, in that order; junction bases with no gene match: 8. The CDR3 length is 13 residues. The CDR3 reads CASSVGQVGGYTF. The CDR3 DNA is TGTGCCAGCAGCGTGGGACAGGTGGGAGGCTACACCTTC.

On this clone itself: One end of the junction fails to match germline, which may point to a read error. The genes are TRBV27 and TRBJ2-2; 10 bases match TRBD2. The CDR3 has 17 residues. CDR1 and CDR2 from the germline V gene are MNHEY and SMNVEV (reference sequence). The DNA of the CDR3 is TGTGTCAGCAGTCCCCAGCTAGCGGGAGTCGCTACCGGGGAGCTGTTTTTT. It encodes CVSSPQLAGVATGELFF.

CDR3 loop: CASSIGQGLDIQYF. The CDR3 DNA reads TGTGCCAGTAGTATTGGACAGGGTTTAGACATTCAGTACTTC. The genes are TRBV19 and TRBJ2-4; TRBD1 aligns across 8 bases. In germline, CDR1 is LNHDA, CDR2 SQIVND (reference sequence). The trim removed 3 bases at V and 8 bases at J, leaving 6 bases unmatched. The length of the CDR3 is 14 residues. The whole variable domain, filled in from reference TRBV19 and TRBJ2-4, reads DGGITQSPKYLFRKEGQNVTLSCEQNLNHDAMYWYRQDPGQGLRLIYYSQIVNDFQKGDIAEGYSVSREKKESFPLTVTSAQKNPTAFYLCASSIGQGLDIQYFGAGTRLSVL.

This rearrangement joins TRBV5-8 to TRBJ2-3, with 8 bases aligning to TRBD1. After removal of 0 bases from V and 2 bases from J, the junction contained 5 bases not matched to a gene. The CDR3 is 16 amino acids. Germline-derived CDR1 and CDR2 are SGHTS and YDEGEE. The CDR3 loop is CASSLGAGGSTDTQYF. CDR3 DNA sequence: TGTGCCAGCAGCTTGGGGGCAGGGGGCTCCACAGATACGCAGTATTTT.

This clone was seen a handful of times. The chain links TRBV4-1 to TRBJ2-1, with 11 bases lining up with TRBD2. The length of the CDR3 is 17 residues. Per germline, CDR1 MGHRA and CDR2 YSYEKL. V lost 0 bases and J lost 6; bases outside the gene matches: 7. The CDR3 bases are TGCGCCAGCAGCCAAGAACTAGCGGGGGCCCTGGTCAATGAGCAGTTCTTC. It codes for CASSQELAGALVNEQFF.

This clone has just one count. The gene calls are TRBV9 and TRBJ1-2; D is uncertain. CDR3 length equals 13 residues. Germline V gene data show CDR1 as SGDLS and CDR2 as YYNGEE. Trimming stripped 3 bases from V and 2 bases from J, with 8 bases between. Written as DNA, the CDR3 is TGTGCCAGCAGCGCCACAGAGAACTATGGCTACACCTTC. Translation: CASSATENYGYTF.

V is TRBV30 and J is TRBJ1-1; 7 nucleotides match TRBD1. J was trimmed by 4 bases and V by 3 bases; bases with no gene match: 5. CDR1 GTSNPN and CDR2 SVGIG come from the germline V gene (reference sequence). The CDR3 consists of 13 residues. The DNA for the CDR3 is TGTGCCTGGAGCCGGAGGGACAGCACTGAAGCTTTCTTT. It codes for CAWSRRDSTEAFF.

The chain uses TRBV6-6 and TRBJ1-2, with D possibly TRBD1 on 6 matching bases. The germline V gene has CDR1 MNHNY and CDR2 SVGAGI (reference sequence). The length of the CDR3 is 14 residues. Trimming removed 5 bases at V and 4 bases at J, with 14 bases between. DNA for the CDR3: TGTGCCAGCAGTCCTGGACAGACTGCCTATGGCTACACCTTC. Residues: CASSPGQTAYGYTF.